Sequencing of this T cell receptor (beta chain) was carried out in a study of control samples from healthy donors and cancer patients. Produced via immunoSEQ multiplex PCR; TCRdb's table is partial and in-frame only. The sample has tens of thousands of clones; around 94% are singletons. The germline V gene encodes CDR1 SGHAT and CDR2 FQNNGV. V gave up 1 base and J gave up 6 bases, with 9 bases separating them. This CDR3 is built from 14 residues. Source material: blood. The chain uses TRBV11-2 and TRBJ2-2; a possible D gene is TRBD2 (6 bases). This clonotype was obtained from a woman between 18 and 29 years old in good health. Here the CDR3 DNA reads TGTGCCAGCAGCTTAGCCGGCGGGGCCGGGGAGCTGTTTTTT. Protein product: CASSLAGGAGELFF. The full variable domain, its missing parts supplied by reference TRBV11-2 and TRBJ2-2, is EAGVAQSPRYKIIEKRQSVAFWCNPISGHATLYWYQQILGQGPKLLIQFQNNGVVDDSQLPKDRFSAERLKGVDSTLKIQPAKLEDSAVYLCASSLAGGAGELFFGEGSRLTVL.